Following are 17 T cell receptor beta chains from one sample sequenced in a study of long-term antiretroviral therapy in people with HIV. Samples were assayed with immunoSEQ v3.0 at survey level. Profiled with immunoSEQ multiplex PCR; TCRdb holds only in-frame clones, not every one. The sample contains 18,000 or so clones, 85% to 90% of which appear only once. This material consisted of unsorted PBMCs, taken 4.2 years after starting antiretroviral therapy. Receptors were obtained from a man between 45 and 60 years old with HIV.

J is TRBJ2-1 and V is TRBV4-3; a weak D match, TRBD2 (7 bases). V was cut by 0 bases and J by 7 bases, with 16 bases left in between. Germline V CDR1 and CDR2: LGHNA, YSLEER. The length of the CDR3 is 16 residues. The CDR3 DNA reads as TGCGCCAGCAGCCAAGATTTAGGGGGGGCCGGGAATGAGCAGTTCTTC. Its translation is CASSQDLGGAGNEQFF.

For this clone: In the same sample, other DNA sequences code for this CDR3. The chain recombines TRBV27 with TRBJ2-3; 9 bases agree with TRBD1. The junction had 2 bases not matched to a gene; V was cut back by 6 bases and J by 1 base. Germline V CDR1 and CDR2: MNHEY, SMNVEV (reference sequence). The CDR3 runs 14 residues. CDR3 protein: CASRRTGGTDTQYF. The CDR3 coding sequence is TGTGCCAGCAGGAGGACAGGGGGCACAGATACGCAGTATTTT.

V usage is TRBV6-1 and J usage is TRBJ1-5; D ambiguous. The CDR3 runs to 13 residues. The germline V gene has CDR1 MNHNS and CDR2 SASEGT. V was pared by 2 bases and J by 4 bases, with 6 bases between. The CDR3 here is CASSEKGNQPQHF. CDR3 DNA: TGTGCCAGCAGTGAAAAAGGGAATCAGCCCCAGCATTTT.

The chain couples TRBV28 to TRBJ2-7; perhaps TRBD1 as D (6 bases). V was pared by 5 bases and J by 4 bases, with 9 bases between. The CDR3 covers 12 residues. Germline loops: CDR1 MDHEN, CDR2 SYDVKM. The chain's CDR3 is CASSVRGYEQYF. For the CDR3, the DNA is TGTGCCAGCAGTGTCAGGGGATACGAGCAGTACTTC.

This rearrangement joins TRBV10-1 to TRBJ2-3; 8 nucleotides align to TRBD2. CDR3 length equals 16 residues. The V segment lost 0 bases and the J segment 2 bases; nucleotides outside the gene matches: 4. Germline V gives CDR1 WNHNN, CDR2 SYGVQD (reference sequence). Written as DNA, the CDR3 is TGCGCCAGCAGTGAGTCAGGCGGGGGGATCACAGATACGCAGTATTTT. Translation gives CASSESGGGITDTQYF.

The chain uses TRBV19 and TRBJ1-2; TRBD1 might be the D (5 bases). Germline CDR1 reads LNHDA; CDR2 reads SQIVND (reference sequence). This CDR3 region has 13 residues. V was shortened by 1 base and J by 6 bases, with 9 bases between the two germline ends. CDR3 coding DNA: TGTGCCAGTAGTATAGGAGAAGGGGATGGCTACACCTTC. Its translation: CASSIGEGDGYTF.

The count of this clone is one. This chain joins TRBV30 and TRBJ1-5; 10 bases are a match to TRBD1. The germline V gene encodes CDR1 GTSNPN and CDR2 SVGIG (reference sequence). J gave up 4 bases and V 3 bases, and 3 bases lay outside the gene matches. The CDR3 sequence is 14 residues long. CDR3 coding DNA: TGTGCCTGGAGCCGGGACAGGGGAAATCAGCCCCAGCATTTT. Translating gives CAWSRDRGNQPQHF. Full variable domain (remainder filled in from reference TRBV30 and TRBJ1-5): SQTIHQWPATLVQPVGSPLSLECTVEGTSNPNLYWYRQAAGRGLQLLFYSVGIGQISSEVPQNLSASRPQDRQFILSSKKLLLSDSGFYLCAWSRDRGNQPQHFGDGTRLSIL.

This rearrangement joins TRBV10-3 to TRBJ1-6, with 9 bases aligning to TRBD1. Germline CDR1 and CDR2: ENHRY and SYGVKD. The CDR3 is 16 amino acids. With 3 bases clipped from V and 6 bases from J, the junction kept 6 bases outside the gene matches. CDR3 nucleotide sequence: TGTGCCATCAGTGACCCCTTGGGACAGGGTAATTCACCCCTCCACTTT. Amino acids: CAISDPLGQGNSPLHF.

The table lists this clone with a few counts. V is TRBV9 and J is TRBJ1-5, with D perhaps TRBD1 (5 bases). Germline V gives CDR1 SGDLS, CDR2 YYNGEE. The CDR3 extends over 14 amino acids. Trimming took 0 bases from V and 5 from J, leaving 9 bases between them. In DNA form, the CDR3 reads TGTGCCAGCAGCGTAGAGGGGCAGGATCAGCCCCAGCATTTT. Translating gives CASSVEGQDQPQHF.

Only a few counts were recorded for this clone. The chain recombines TRBV20-1 with TRBJ2-7; D may be TRBD2 (5 bases). Germline CDR1 DFQATT, CDR2 SNEGSKA (reference sequence). The length of the CDR3 is 11 residues. V was clipped by 5 bases and J by 3 bases, with 8 bases between them. CDR3 sequence (DNA): TGCAGTGCTGCCGGGGTCTACGAGCAGTACTTC. It encodes CSAAGVYEQYF.

This chain joins TRBV7-8 and TRBJ2-1; the match to TRBD2 covers 7 bases. Germline V lookup: CDR1 SGHVS, CDR2 FQNEAQ. With V trimmed by 5 bases and J by 9 bases, 10 bases remained unmatched. The CDR3 consists of 14 residues. CDR3 sequence (DNA): TGTGCCAGCAGCGAGACTAGCTATGGGGGTGAGCAGTTCTTC. It yields the protein CASSETSYGGEQFF.

This clone was detected only once. The chain has TRBV5-5 and TRBJ2-5; 8 nucleotides line up with TRBD2. V lost 0 bases and J lost 1; bases outside the gene matches: 8. Germline V lookup: CDR1 SGHKS, CDR2 YYEKEE (reference sequence). The CDR3 loop spans 17 amino acids. CDR3 nucleotide sequence: TGTGCCAGCAGCTTGGGCGGGGGGACCCCTCGCCAAGAGACCCAGTACTTC. It specifies CASSLGGGTPRQETQYF.

The gene calls are TRBV5-1 and TRBJ2-3; 13 bases agree with TRBD2. The V gene's germline CDR1 is SGHRS and CDR2 YFSETQ. The CDR3 contains 15 residues. After removal of 4 bases from V and 7 bases from J, the junction contained 6 bases not matched to a gene. CDR3 in amino acids: CASSLTSGGSNTQYF. CDR3 nucleotides: TGCGCCAGCAGCCTGACTAGCGGGGGGAGTAATACGCAGTATTTT.

This chain joins TRBV5-4 and TRBJ2-1, with TRBD2 identical over 12 bases. Trimming cost V 4 bases and J 7 bases; bases outside gene matches: 0. This CDR3 spans 13 amino acids. Germline V gives CDR1 SGHNT, CDR2 YYREEE (reference sequence). CDR3 DNA sequence: TGTGCCAGCAGCCTAGCGGGGGGGAATGAGCAGTTCTTC. It is translated as CASSLAGGNEQFF.

This clone appeared a single time. This chain uses TRBV6-5 with TRBJ2-3; 7 bases line up with TRBD1. This CDR3 is 15 amino acids long. J lost 1 base, V lost 5 bases, and 6 bases had no gene match. Germline loops: CDR1 MNHEY, CDR2 SVGAGI. The CDR3 region is CASSLGQDRTDTQYF. CDR3 bases: TGTGCCAGCAGTCTCGGACAGGATCGCACAGATACGCAGTATTTT.

CDR3 sequence reads: CASSGYSNQPQHF. CDR3 in DNA: TGTGCCAGCAGTGGATATAGCAATCAGCCCCAGCATTTT. This chain uses TRBV2 with TRBJ1-5, with no clear D. Germline V gene data show CDR1 as SNHLY and CDR2 as FYNNEI. Trimming removed 4 bases from V and 0 bases from J, with 4 bases in between. The CDR3 consists of 13 residues.

This clone was recorded a few times. The V call is TRBV7-3, the J call TRBJ1-2; 8 bases match TRBD1. Germline V lookup: CDR1 SGHTA, CDR2 FQGTGA. J lost 8 bases, V lost 5 bases, and 7 bases had no gene match. The CDR3 contains 13 residues. CDR3: CASSRQGAGGYTF. In DNA form, the CDR3 reads TGTGCCAGCAGCCGCCAGGGGGCAGGCGGCTACACCTTC. Full variable domain (missing parts from reference TRBV7-3 and TRBJ1-2): GAGVSQTPSNKVTEKGKYVELRCDPISGHTALYWYRQSLGQGPEFLIYFQGTGAADDSGLPNDRFFAVRPEGSVSTLKIQRTERGDSAVYLCASSRQGAGGYTFGSGTRLTVV.